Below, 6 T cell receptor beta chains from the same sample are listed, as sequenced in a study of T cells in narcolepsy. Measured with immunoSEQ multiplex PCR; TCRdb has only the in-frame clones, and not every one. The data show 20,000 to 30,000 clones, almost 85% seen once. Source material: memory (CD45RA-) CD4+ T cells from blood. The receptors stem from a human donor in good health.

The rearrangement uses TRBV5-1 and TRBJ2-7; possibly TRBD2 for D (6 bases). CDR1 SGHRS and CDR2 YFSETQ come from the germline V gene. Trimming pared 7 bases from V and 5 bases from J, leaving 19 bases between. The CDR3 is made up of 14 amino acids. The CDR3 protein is CASCSRALADEQYF. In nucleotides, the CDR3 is TGCGCCAGCTGTAGTCGGGCGTTAGCGGACGAGCAGTACTTC.

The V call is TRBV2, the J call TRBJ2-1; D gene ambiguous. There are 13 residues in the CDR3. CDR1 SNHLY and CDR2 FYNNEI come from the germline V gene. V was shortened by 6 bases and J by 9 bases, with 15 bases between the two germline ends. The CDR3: CASRLGPPSEQFF. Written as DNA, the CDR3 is TGTGCCAGCAGGCTGGGCCCACCCAGTGAGCAGTTCTTC.

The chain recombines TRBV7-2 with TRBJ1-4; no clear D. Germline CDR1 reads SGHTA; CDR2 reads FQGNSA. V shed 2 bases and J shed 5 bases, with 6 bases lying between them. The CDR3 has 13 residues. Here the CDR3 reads CASSLSLNEKLFF. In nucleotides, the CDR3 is TGTGCCAGCAGCTTATCACTAAATGAAAAACTGTTTTTT.

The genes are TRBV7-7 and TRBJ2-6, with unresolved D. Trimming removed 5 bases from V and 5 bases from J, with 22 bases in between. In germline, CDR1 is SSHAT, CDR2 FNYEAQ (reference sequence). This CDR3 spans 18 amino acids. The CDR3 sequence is CASSARPKSQSRANVLTF. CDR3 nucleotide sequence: TGTGCCAGCAGCGCTAGACCTAAGTCACAAAGTCGGGCCAACGTCCTGACTTTC.

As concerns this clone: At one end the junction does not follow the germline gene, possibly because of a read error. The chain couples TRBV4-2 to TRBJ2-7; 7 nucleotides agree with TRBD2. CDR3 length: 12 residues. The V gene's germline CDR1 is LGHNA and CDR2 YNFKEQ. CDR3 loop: CASSQDRSGVHF. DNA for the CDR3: TGTGCCAGCAGCCAAGATAGAAGCGGGGTCCACTTC.

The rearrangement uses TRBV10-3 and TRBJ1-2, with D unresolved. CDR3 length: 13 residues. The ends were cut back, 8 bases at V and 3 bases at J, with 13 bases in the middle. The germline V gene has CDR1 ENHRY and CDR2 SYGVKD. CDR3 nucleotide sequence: TGTGCCATCGTAAAGGACCTGGACTATGGCTACACCTTC. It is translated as CAIVKDLDYGYTF.